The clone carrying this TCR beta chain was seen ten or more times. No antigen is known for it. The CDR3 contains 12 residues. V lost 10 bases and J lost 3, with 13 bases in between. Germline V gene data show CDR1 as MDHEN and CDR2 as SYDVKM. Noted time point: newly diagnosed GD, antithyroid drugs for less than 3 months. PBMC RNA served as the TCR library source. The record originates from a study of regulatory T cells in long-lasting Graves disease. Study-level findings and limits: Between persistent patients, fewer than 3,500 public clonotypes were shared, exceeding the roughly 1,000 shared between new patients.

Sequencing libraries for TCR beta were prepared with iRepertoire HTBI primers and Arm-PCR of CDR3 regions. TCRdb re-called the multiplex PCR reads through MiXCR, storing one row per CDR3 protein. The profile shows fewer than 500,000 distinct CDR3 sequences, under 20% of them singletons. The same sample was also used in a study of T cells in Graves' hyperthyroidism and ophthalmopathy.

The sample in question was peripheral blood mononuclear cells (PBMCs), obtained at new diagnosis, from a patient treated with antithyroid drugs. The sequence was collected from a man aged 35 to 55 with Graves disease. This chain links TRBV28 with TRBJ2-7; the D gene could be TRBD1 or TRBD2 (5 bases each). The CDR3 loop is CATQGPYYEQYF. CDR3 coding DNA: TGTGCCACCCAGGGACCGTACTACGAGCAGTACTTC. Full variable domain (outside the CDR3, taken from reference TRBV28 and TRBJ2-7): DVKVTQSSRYLVKRTGEKVFLECVQDMDHENMFWYRQDPGLGLRLIYFSYDVKMKEKGDIPEGYSVSREKKERFSLILESASTNQTSMYLCATQGPYYEQYFGPGTRLTVT.